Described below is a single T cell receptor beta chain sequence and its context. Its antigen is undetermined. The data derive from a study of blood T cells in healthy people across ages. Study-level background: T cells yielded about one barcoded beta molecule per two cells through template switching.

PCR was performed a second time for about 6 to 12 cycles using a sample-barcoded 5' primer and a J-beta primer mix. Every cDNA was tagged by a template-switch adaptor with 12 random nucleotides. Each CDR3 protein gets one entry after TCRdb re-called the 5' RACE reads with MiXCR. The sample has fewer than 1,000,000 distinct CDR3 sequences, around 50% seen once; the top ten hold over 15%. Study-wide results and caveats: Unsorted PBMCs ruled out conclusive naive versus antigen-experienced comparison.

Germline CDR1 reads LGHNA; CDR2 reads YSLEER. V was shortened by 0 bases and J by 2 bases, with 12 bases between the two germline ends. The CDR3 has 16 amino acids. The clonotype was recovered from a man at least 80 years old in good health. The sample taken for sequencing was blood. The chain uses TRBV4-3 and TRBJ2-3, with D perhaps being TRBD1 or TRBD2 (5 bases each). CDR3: CASSQDGTSHTDTQYF. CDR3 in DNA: TGCGCCAGCAGCCAAGATGGGACGTCACACACAGATACGCAGTATTTT.